Shown below are 13 T cell receptor beta chains from a single sample sequenced in a study of T cells in Graves' hyperthyroidism and ophthalmopathy. The investigators amplified TCR beta CDR3 regions from RNA transcripts. HTBI primers were employed in a first-round RT-PCR of the TCR CDR3. TCRdb ran MiXCR on the multiplex PCR reads and lists one entry per CDR3 protein. The sample holds 550,000 to 600,000 distinct CDR3 sequences, about 43% seen once. Sequencing used peripheral blood or thyroid tissue (not recorded which). The source is an adult woman with Graves' disease, either hyperthyroidism or ophthalmopathy (not recorded which).

This clonotype came up many times. The rearrangement uses TRBV2 and TRBJ1-2, with D perhaps matching TRBD1 (6 bases). The V end was cut by 3 bases, the J end by 4 bases, with 15 bases between. CDR3 length: 15 amino acids. Germline V CDR1 and CDR2: SNHLY, FYNNEI. The CDR3 sequence: CASSEGARPAYGYTF. The CDR3 nucleotides are TGTGCCAGCAGTGAGGGGGCCAGGCCTGCCTATGGCTACACCTTC.

This clonotype appeared a few times. The chain links TRBV29-1 to TRBJ1-2; weak D call: TRBD1 (5 bases). The CDR3 is 11 residues long. V gave up 6 bases and J gave up 3 bases, with 8 bases separating them. Per germline, CDR1 SQVTM and CDR2 ANQGSEA. CDR3 residues: CSVGRDYGYTF. The CDR3, as DNA: TGCAGCGTGGGACGGGACTATGGCTACACCTTC.

The chain combines TRBV7-4 with TRBJ2-7; 14 nucleotides align to TRBD2. V lost 6 bases to trimming and J lost 2 bases; unmatched junction nucleotides: 6. The CDR3 loop spans 16 amino acids. Germline V gene data show CDR1 as SGHVT and CDR2 as SQSDAQ. CDR3 coding DNA: TGTGCCAGCAGGACTAGCGGGAGGGAATACCCCTACGAGCAGTACTTC. Translated: CASRTSGREYPYEQYF.

The V call is TRBV12-3 or TRBV12-4, the J call TRBJ1-4; no reliable D call. CDR3 size: 14 residues. Deletions cut 6 bases from V and 4 bases from J, with 12 bases between. CDR3 protein: CASSIRGGNEKLFF. The CDR3 DNA sequence: TGTGCCAGCAGCATCCGGGGAGGTAATGAAAAACTGTTTTTT.

The chain combines TRBV7-3 with TRBJ2-3; 9 bases align to TRBD1. Unmatched junction bases numbered 4, after V lost 5 bases and J lost 1 base. Per the germline V gene, CDR1 is SGHTA and CDR2 is FQGTGA. The CDR3 runs 15 residues. The DNA for the CDR3 is TGTGCCAGCAGCCCAAGGACAGGGGGCACAGATACGCAGTATTTT. The encoded protein is CASSPRTGGTDTQYF.

This clonotype was seen at least ten times. This chain uses TRBV15 with TRBJ1-1, with D perhaps TRBD1 (6 bases). The CDR3 totals 15 residues. Germline V gives CDR1 LNHNV, CDR2 YYDKDF (reference sequence). Trimming left V 0 bases short and J 4 bases short, with 12 bases between. CDR3 sequence (DNA): TGTGCCACCAGCAGAGATGGTCGGGGGCCCACTGAAGCTTTCTTT. Translating it yields CATSRDGRGPTEAFF.

The chain couples TRBV15 to TRBJ2-2; 8 bases agree with TRBD2. The V and J ends lost 6 bases and 6 bases, in that order; junction bases with no gene match: 9. Germline CDR1 and CDR2: LNHNV and YYDKDF (reference sequence). This CDR3 comprises 15 residues. The CDR3 sequence is CATSTRRGGPGELFF. CDR3 in DNA: TGTGCCACCAGTACTAGGCGCGGGGGGCCCGGGGAGCTGTTTTTT.

This clonotype was detected ten times or more. The V and J genes are TRBV10-2 and TRBJ1-2; D uncertain. Trimming left V 5 bases short and J 4 bases short, with 20 bases between. The CDR3 loop spans 16 amino acids. Germline CDR1 reads WSHSY; CDR2 reads SAAADI. This CDR3 is CASSPAWSTASYGYTF. The CDR3 bases are TGCGCCAGCAGTCCAGCCTGGTCCACAGCGTCCTATGGCTACACCTTC.

This clonotype has more than one count but fewer than ten. This sequence joins TRBV19 and TRBJ2-2, with D possibly being TRBD1 or TRBD2 (7 bases each). V was cut by 9 bases and J by 6 bases, with 17 bases left in between. Germline V lookup: CDR1 LNHDA, CDR2 SQIVND (reference sequence). This CDR3 contains 14 residues. CDR3 nucleotide sequence: TGTGCCAGCAGATTTCCAGGGGGGGCCGGGGAGCTGTTTTTT. This codes for CASRFPGGAGELFF.

In this sample, this clonotype turned up many times. The chain combines TRBV20-1 with TRBJ1-5; D perhaps matches TRBD1 (5 bases). V lost 2 bases and J lost 2, with 7 bases in between. In germline, CDR1 is DFQATT, CDR2 SNEGSKA (reference sequence). CDR3 length equals 13 residues. CDR3 loop: CSARQGRNQPQHF. Here the CDR3 DNA reads TGCAGTGCTAGACAGGGACGCAATCAGCCCCAGCATTTT.

The V call is TRBV12-3 or TRBV12-4, the J call TRBJ1-1, with D perhaps TRBD1 (5 bases). Trimming pared 4 bases from V and 2 bases from J, leaving 14 bases between. The CDR3 runs 15 residues. The CDR3 loop is CASSSPRQGNTEAFF. The CDR3 region has the DNA TGTGCCAGCAGTTCCCCGCGGCAGGGCAACACTGAAGCTTTCTTT.

This clonotype was detected only a few times. The rearrangement uses TRBV28 and TRBJ1-5, with D possibly matching TRBD1 (6 bases). Germline V gene sequence: CDR1 MDHEN, CDR2 SYDVKM. Trimming left V 7 bases short and J 3 bases short, with 13 bases between. The CDR3 covers 14 residues. The CDR3: CASNQTGLNQPQHF. The DNA of the CDR3 is TGTGCCAGCAATCAGACAGGCCTCAATCAGCCCCAGCATTTT.

This clonotype appeared many times. The chain employs TRBV20-1 and TRBJ1-1; 7 bases fit TRBD1. CDR3 length equals 12 residues. CDR1 and CDR2 (germline): DFQATT, SNEGSKA (reference sequence). The CDR3 DNA reads TGCAGGGTCCCATCCCGGGACAGAGAAGCTTTCTTT. The encoded protein is CRVPSRDREAFF.